The 10 T cell receptor beta chains below all came from one sample that was sequenced in a study of T-cell reconstitution after alpha-beta-depleted transplantation in children. Unique molecular identifiers were used in preparing the TCRbeta library. TCRdb used MiXCR to reprocess the PCR reads, holding one entry per CDR3 protein. The data show some 80,000 distinct CDR3 sequences, roughly 18% seen once. The sample was PBMCs, mostly from graft donor cells, taken 360 days after TCRalphabeta/CD19-depleted stem cell transplant. These receptors all come from a male patient aged 2-9 years who had a stem cell transplant for acute lymphoblastic leukemia, so the T cells may come from the graft donor.

The chain uses TRBV4-2 and TRBJ2-5; D is undetermined. V lost 1 base, J lost 0 bases, and 6 bases lay in between. Germline lookup yields CDR1 LGHNA and CDR2 YNFKEQ. This CDR3 contains 14 residues. CDR3: CASSQVQNQETQYF. The CDR3 DNA follows: TGTGCCAGCAGCCAAGTTCAGAACCAAGAGACCCAGTACTTC.

The rearrangement links TRBV6-1 to TRBJ2-1; D perhaps matches TRBD1 (6 bases). With 8 bases removed from V and 4 bases from J, the gap between germline ends came to 15 bases. This CDR3 contains 14 residues. Germline lookup yields CDR1 MNHNS and CDR2 SASEGT. CDR3 residues: CASSGTRLYNEQFF. The CDR3 DNA follows: TGTGCCAGCTCCGGGACAAGACTATACAATGAGCAGTTCTTC.

This clonotype was detected only a few times. Relative to the germline gene, one junction end is altered; a read error may explain this. The chain has TRBV7-9 and TRBJ2-7, with 11 bases fitting TRBD2. CDR1 and CDR2 from the germline V gene are SEHNR and FQNEAQ (reference sequence). The CDR3 is 17 amino acids. The chain's CDR3 is CSSSSGRIAGGGHEQYF. The CDR3 bases are TGTTCCAGCAGCTCCGGACGGATAGCGGGAGGGGGGCACGAGCAGTACTTC.

This clonotype was counted a few times. The rearrangement links TRBV7-8 to TRBJ2-2; D is undetermined. The germline V gene has CDR1 SGHVS and CDR2 FQNEAQ. V dropped 4 bases and J dropped 5 bases, with 14 bases sitting between them. The CDR3 is 15 amino acids. The CDR3, as DNA: TGTGCCAGCAGCTCGAGCCTAGATAGGACCGGGGAGCTGTTTTTT. It is translated as CASSSSLDRTGELFF.

J is TRBJ2-3 and V is TRBV27; maybe TRBD2 (6 bases). In germline, CDR1 is MNHEY, CDR2 SMNVEV (reference sequence). The V and J ends lost 4 bases and 1 base respectively, with 12 bases between them. The CDR3 extends over 15 amino acids. As DNA, the CDR3 is TGTGCCAGCAGTTCGGGACTTAGGGGCACAGATACGCAGTATTTT. Protein: CASSSGLRGTDTQYF.

This clonotype was counted a few times. The chain couples TRBV9 to TRBJ2-1, with 11 nucleotides matching TRBD2. With V trimmed by 5 bases and J by 4 bases, 11 bases remained unmatched. The CDR3 is made up of 17 amino acids. Germline V gene sequence: CDR1 SGDLS, CDR2 YYNGEE. The CDR3 reads CASSRQPLAGGYNEQFF. The CDR3, as DNA: TGTGCCAGCAGTCGCCAGCCTCTAGCGGGAGGATACAATGAGCAGTTCTTC.

This clonotype came up a few times. The rearrangement joins TRBV2 to TRBJ1-1; D remains unclear. The CDR3 has 13 residues. V shed 6 bases and J shed 3 bases, with 11 bases lying between them. Germline V gene lookup returns CDR1 SNHLY and CDR2 FYNNEI. Here the CDR3 reads CASRAEEHTEAFF. Written as DNA, the CDR3 is TGTGCCAGCAGGGCCGAGGAGCACACTGAAGCTTTCTTT.

This CDR3 reads CASSLTSGSRYEQYF. The CDR3 nucleotides are TGTGCCAGCAGTTTGACTAGCGGGAGCAGATACGAGCAGTACTTC. The chain employs TRBV28 and TRBJ2-7, with 12 bases identical to TRBD2. The CDR3 loop spans 15 amino acids. Germline V gene sequence: CDR1 MDHEN, CDR2 SYDVKM. The trim removed 3 bases at V and 4 bases at J, leaving 4 bases unmatched.

This chain connects TRBV2 to TRBJ2-3, with 14 bases fitting TRBD2. Germline CDR1 reads SNHLY; CDR2 reads FYNNEI. V was clipped by 11 bases and J by 0 bases; unmatched bases: 13. The CDR3 runs to 18 residues. The CDR3 is CAFSLGTSGRTSTDTQYF. For the CDR3, the DNA is TGTGCCTTCAGTTTGGGGACTAGCGGGAGAACTAGCACAGATACGCAGTATTTT.

This clonotype has only a few counts. The CDR3 DNA reads TGTGCCAGCAGTTACCTACGACAGGGTTTGAACACTGAAGCTTTCTTT. Residues: CASSYLRQGLNTEAFF. The chain links TRBV6-5 to TRBJ1-1; 7 positions match TRBD1. Germline V gives CDR1 MNHEY, CDR2 SVGAGI. CDR3 length: 16 residues. The V segment lost 2 bases and the J segment 0 bases; nucleotides outside the gene matches: 6.